A selection of T cell receptor beta chains follows, all from one sample in a study of T cell responses to AZD1222 COVID-19 vaccine. Generated by immunoSEQ multiplex PCR, the TCRdb table keeps only in-frame clones and is missing some. Seen here are approximately 60,000 clones, about 74% observed once, and the top ten hold over 12%. The source material was peripheral blood, sampled on day 0 of AZD1222 vaccination. The receptors were gathered from an adult in good health. Both conserved end residues are part of each CDR3. A D gene is named only where the DNA matches it firmly. The listing skips clone size in some rows; elsewhere it reads once, few, many or a size class.

size | J | D | V | CDR3
. | TRBJ1-6 | TRBD1 | TRBV7-6 | CASSSGQINSPLHF
. | TRBJ1-1 | . | TRBV7-8 | CASSRGTEAFF
. | TRBJ1-3 | . | TRBV7-2 | CASSPQGTSKQPIYF
few | TRBJ2-3 | . | TRBV4-2 | CASSPPGAQTDTQYF
. | TRBJ1-2 | . | TRBV10-3 | CAISDGSRDEFYGYTF
. | TRBJ2-7 | . | TRBV19 | CASSPGAGSSYEQYF
. | TRBJ1-4 | . | TRBV11-2 | CASSRILSATNEKLFF
few | TRBJ1-1 | . | TRBV7-9 | CASSERGSEAFF
. | TRBJ1-5 | . | TRBV7-2 | CASSRGQKGSNQPQHF
. | TRBJ2-1 | . | TRBV14 | CASSQDSNEQFF
few | TRBJ2-7 | . | TRBV4-3 | CASSQGVGFPYEQYF
. | TRBJ2-7 | TRBD1 | TRBV5-8 | CASSLGQQGASYEQYF
medium-sized | TRBJ1-1 | . | TRBV6-5 | CASIQNTEAFF
few | TRBJ1-6 | . | TRBV9 | CASSKGRVGSPLHF
few | TRBJ1-1 | . | TRBV4-1 | CASSQDPGADTEAFF
. | TRBJ2-3 | TRBD1 | TRBV5-6 | CATKRQGSTDTQYF
once | TRBJ1-4 | TRBD1 | TRBV18 | CASSPGRDRNEKLFF
few | TRBJ1-1 | . | TRBV4-1 | CASSQARDTEAFF
once | TRBJ1-3 | TRBD1 | TRBV27 | CASSLTGALWKNTIYF
few | TRBJ1-2 | . | TRBV5-8 | CASSLGLETLYGYTF
. | TRBJ1-1 | . | TRBV12-3/TRBV12-4 | CASSLDVGTEAFF
. | TRBJ2-1 | . | TRBV12-3/TRBV12-4 | CASSFGNEQFF
. | TRBJ1-6 | . | TRBV11-2 | CASSGPLDSPLHF
. | TRBJ2-7 | TRBD2 | TRBV5-1 | CASSFRSGLALSSYEQYF
. | TRBJ1-2 | . | TRBV27 | CASSFGPPSSGTNYGYTF
few | TRBJ1-1 | . | TRBV29-1 | CSVDSNTEAFF
. | TRBJ1-2 | TRBD1 | TRBV25-1 | CASSDPYRGQDGYTF
. | TRBJ1-2 | . | TRBV19 | CAVLSRDVEAYGYTF
. | TRBJ1-3 | . | TRBV5-4 | CASSLSDTSSGNTIYF
. | TRBJ2-1 | . | TRBV6-5 | CASSYGQDEQFF